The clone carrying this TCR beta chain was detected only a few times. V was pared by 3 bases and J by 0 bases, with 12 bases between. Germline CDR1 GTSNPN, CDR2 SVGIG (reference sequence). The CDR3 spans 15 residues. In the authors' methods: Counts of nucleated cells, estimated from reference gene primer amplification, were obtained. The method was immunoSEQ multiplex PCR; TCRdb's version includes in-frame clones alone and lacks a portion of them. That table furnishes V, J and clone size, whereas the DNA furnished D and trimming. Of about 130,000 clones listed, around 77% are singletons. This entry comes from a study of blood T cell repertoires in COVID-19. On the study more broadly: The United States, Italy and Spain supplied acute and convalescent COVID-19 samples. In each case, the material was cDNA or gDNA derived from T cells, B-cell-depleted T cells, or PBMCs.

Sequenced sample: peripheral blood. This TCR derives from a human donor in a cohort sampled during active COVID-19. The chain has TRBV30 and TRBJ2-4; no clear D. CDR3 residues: CAWSRQALAKNIQYF. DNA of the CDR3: TGTGCCTGGAGCCGACAAGCCTTAGCCAAAAACATTCAGTACTTC. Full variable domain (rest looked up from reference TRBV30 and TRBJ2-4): SQTIHQWPATLVQPVGSPLSLECTVEGTSNPNLYWYRQAAGRGLQLLFYSVGIGQISSEVPQNLSASRPQDRQFILSSKKLLLSDSGFYLCAWSRQALAKNIQYFGAGTRLSVL.